This T cell receptor beta chain was sequenced during a study of shared clonotypes between healthy human individuals. Study-level points and caveats: Having only a few donors restricted how much genetic and exposure-history diversity was captured.

This clone has at least ten counts. Its antigen is undetermined. The V and J ends lost 5 bases and 8 bases, in that order; junction bases with no gene match: 13. The CDR3 has 15 amino acids. Germline CDR1 SGHTS, CDR2 YDEGEE. Profiled with immunoSEQ multiplex PCR; TCRdb holds only in-frame clones, not every one. In the table there are under 300,000 clones, about 69% of which are singletons. CD4+ cells yielded CD45RA+ naive and CD45RA-negative memory subsets. The sample was memory CD4+ T cells sorted from blood. Subset given: CD45RA-negative fraction. The chain carries TRBV5-8 and TRBJ2-1, with 7 nucleotides matching TRBD2. This TCR was recovered from a man aged 25-40 years in good health. DNA for the CDR3: TGTGCCAGCAGTTTATCACCACAGGCGGGGGATGAGCAGTTCTTC. Translation gives CASSLSPQAGDEQFF.